This passage covers 30 T cell receptor beta chains from one sample sequenced in a study of T cells in Graves' hyperthyroidism and ophthalmopathy. From RNA transcripts, TCR beta CDR3 regions were amplified. First-round RT-PCR of the TCR CDR3 relied on the HTBI primer set. TCRdb used MiXCR to reprocess the multiplex PCR reads, holding one entry per CDR3 protein. Here the sample spans about 770,000 distinct CDR3 sequences, 18% being singletons. The sample comprised blood. The receptor set was obtained from a woman aged 45-60 years with Graves' hyperthyroidism that later progressed to Graves' ophthalmopathy.

The chain joins TRBV7-6 to TRBJ1-2; TRBD1 matches at 8 bases. The CDR3 sequence is 16 residues long. The trim removed 5 bases at V and 6 bases at J, leaving 14 bases unmatched. Germline CDR1 is SGHVS and CDR2 is FNYEAQ. The CDR3 nucleotides read TGTGCCAGCAGCCTAGGACAGGGTGGTGATCTTCATGGCTACACCTTC. Translating gives CASSLGQGGDLHGYTF.

The CDR3 sequence is CASSRTRGQGAGPQHF. The CDR3 DNA reads TGTGCCAGCAGTCGAACGCGTGGCCAGGGGGCAGGGCCCCAGCATTTT. This chain joins TRBV3-1 and TRBJ1-5; 8 bases match TRBD1. The V gene end was trimmed by 6 bases and the J gene end by 9 bases; junction bases not matched to a gene: 16. CDR3 length equals 16 residues. CDR1 and CDR2 from the germline V gene are LGHDT and YNNKEL (reference sequence).

This clonotype was detected ten times or more. V gene TRBV12-3 or TRBV12-4 combines with J gene TRBJ2-2; 9 nucleotides line up with TRBD1. This CDR3 is 16 amino acids long. Trimming removed 5 bases from V and 6 bases from J; junction bases left unmatched: 10. The CDR3 nucleotides read TGTGCCAGCAGTCCCCGGGACAGGGACTCCGCCGGGGAGCTGTTTTTT. It translates to CASSPRDRDSAGELFF.

The chain recombines TRBV12-3 or TRBV12-4 with TRBJ2-2, with a tentative D call TRBD2 (5 bases). V shed 8 bases and J shed 3 bases, with 7 bases lying between them. The CDR3 contains 12 residues. In nucleotides, the CDR3 is TGTGCCAGCGGGAGACACACCGGGGAGCTGTTTTTT. Protein product: CASGRHTGELFF.

The sample holds many counts of this clonotype. The chain employs TRBV5-1 and TRBJ2-1; D unresolved. Germline-derived CDR1 and CDR2 are SGHRS and YFSETQ. The CDR3 is 15 residues long. V lost 0 bases to trimming and J lost 7 bases, with 14 bases between them. CDR3 DNA sequence: TGCGCCAGCAGCTTGGGGTTTAGGCTGGGGAATGAGCAGTTCTTC. Translation: CASSLGFRLGNEQFF.

This clonotype was picked up many times. The chain joins TRBV19 to TRBJ2-3; D possibly corresponds to TRBD2 (6 bases). Germline CDR1 LNHDA, CDR2 SQIVND (reference sequence). CDR3 length: 14 residues. Trimming pared 4 bases from V and 1 base from J, leaving 9 bases between. The CDR3 loop reads CASSNSGGTDTQYF. In DNA form, the CDR3 reads TGTGCCAGTAGTAATAGCGGAGGCACAGATACGCAGTATTTT.

This clonotype appeared a few times. The CDR3 protein is CASSTTGDNEQFF. DNA for the CDR3: TGTGCCAGCAGCACCACAGGGGACAATGAGCAGTTCTTC. This chain connects TRBV9 to TRBJ2-1; 7 nucleotides align to TRBD1. The CDR3 contains 13 residues. Germline-derived CDR1 and CDR2 are SGDLS and YYNGEE. Trimming took 4 bases from V and 5 from J; bases not matched to a gene: 3.

Remarks on this clonotype: This may stem from a read error, because a much larger clone lies one nucleotide away. The chain uses TRBV6-1 and TRBJ1-1, with a possible D match to TRBD1 (6 bases). Germline loops: CDR1 MNHNS, CDR2 SASEGT. The CDR3 spans 16 residues. CDR3 sequence (DNA): TGTGTCAGCAGCTCCCCTTTACAGGGCCTGAACACTGAAGCTTTCTTT. Translation gives CVSSSPLQGLNTEAFF.

The table lists this clonotype with a few counts. V usage is TRBV27 and J usage is TRBJ1-5; 7 bases line up with TRBD1. The CDR3 is 16 residues long. Germline assignment: CDR1 MNHEY and CDR2 SMNVEV (reference sequence). Germline trimming cut 5 bases from V and 2 bases from J; bases unmatched to any gene: 9. The CDR3 DNA follows: TGTGCCAGCAGTGATTACAGGGGCGACGGCAATCAGCCCCAGCATTTT. Protein: CASSDYRGDGNQPQHF.

V and J are TRBV27 and TRBJ1-1; D is unresolved. V was clipped by 1 base and J by 4 bases, with 10 bases between them. The germline V gene has CDR1 MNHEY and CDR2 SMNVEV (reference sequence). The CDR3 is 14 amino acids. The CDR3 nucleotides are TGTGCCAGCAGTTTATTGATCCGGGGCACTGAAGCTTTCTTT. This sequence encodes CASSLLIRGTEAFF.

The chain is built from TRBV2 and TRBJ2-2; maybe TRBD1 (6 bases). Germline V gene data show CDR1 as SNHLY and CDR2 as FYNNEI. The CDR3 loop spans 16 amino acids. V was shortened by 4 bases and J by 3 bases, with 15 bases between the two germline ends. The CDR3 bases are TGTGCCAGCAGTGCCCCCGGGACAAGAGACACCGGGGAGCTGTTTTTT. It codes for CASSAPGTRDTGELFF.

This clonotype was observed once. V usage is TRBV29-1 and J usage is TRBJ1-1; D is unclear. The CDR3 has 11 residues. The V end was cut by 7 bases, the J end by 10 bases, with 16 bases between. The germline V gene has CDR1 SQVTM and CDR2 ANQGSEA. The CDR3 here is CSAGGLRRAFF. CDR3 in DNA: TGCAGCGCCGGAGGGCTCCGACGAGCTTTCTTT.

This clonotype was counted between two and nine times. The chain employs TRBV2 and TRBJ2-2, with TRBD1 matching 7 bases. This CDR3 contains 19 residues. V gave up 3 bases and J gave up 3 bases; unmatched junction bases: 16. Germline V gives CDR1 SNHLY, CDR2 FYNNEI. The CDR3 region is CASSDFRFSTGSDTGELFF. CDR3 DNA sequence: TGTGCCAGCAGTGATTTTCGCTTTTCGACAGGGTCGGACACCGGGGAGCTGTTTTTT.

A few counts support this clonotype. The chain combines TRBV27 with TRBJ1-6; TRBD1 agrees at 7 bases. After removal of 7 bases from V and 8 bases from J, the junction contained 8 bases not matched to a gene. The CDR3 length is 14 residues. Germline CDR1 MNHEY, CDR2 SMNVEV (reference sequence). The CDR3 loop reads CASTSGQSHSPLHF. For the CDR3, the DNA is TGTGCCAGCACCTCGGGACAGTCTCATTCACCCCTCCACTTT.

This chain links TRBV10-3 with TRBJ1-2; D is unclear. The length of the CDR3 is 12 residues. V lost 7 bases and J 4 bases, leaving 10 bases between the germline ends. Germline CDR1 and CDR2: ENHRY and SYGVKD. The CDR3 bases are TGTGCCATCATCGACAACAGCTATGGCTACACCTTC. The encoded protein is CAIIDNSYGYTF.

The chain has TRBV12-3 or TRBV12-4 and TRBJ2-3, with D possibly being TRBD1 (6 bases). CDR3 length equals 14 residues. The ends were cut back, 0 bases at V and 9 bases at J, with 13 bases in the middle. CDR3 bases: TGTGCCAGCAGTTTAGCGGGGGCCGATCTAACGCAGTATTTT. This translates into CASSLAGADLTQYF.

This clonotype appeared a few times. V usage is TRBV5-4 and J usage is TRBJ2-2, with D perhaps TRBD1 (6 bases). Germline CDR1 SGHNT, CDR2 YYREEE (reference sequence). V dropped 4 bases and J dropped 2 bases, with 12 bases sitting between them. The CDR3 is 15 residues long. CDR3 sequence (DNA): TGTGCCAGCAGCGGAACAGGGTCCAACACCGGGGAGCTGTTTTTT. It codes for CASSGTGSNTGELFF. Supplemented by reference TRBV5-4 and TRBJ2-2, the full variable domain reads ETGVTQSPTHLIKTRGQQVTLRCSSQSGHNTVSWYQQALGQGPQFIFQYYREEENGRGNFPPRFSGLQFPNYSSELNVNALELDDSALYLCASSGTGSNTGELFFGEGSRLTVL.

J is TRBJ2-1 and V is TRBV24-1; D may correspond to TRBD1 or TRBD2 (6 bases each). The CDR3 consists of 15 residues. Trimming removed 5 bases at V and 6 bases at J, with 16 bases between. Per the germline V gene, CDR1 is KGHDR and CDR2 is SFDVKD. CDR3 region: CATSARGGPVNEQFF. CDR3 sequence (DNA): TGTGCCACCAGTGCCCGAGGGGGGCCTGTCAATGAGCAGTTCTTC.

This chain links TRBV24-1 with TRBJ1-1; weak D call: TRBD1 (6 bases). V was trimmed by 3 bases and J by 0 bases, leaving 10 bases between them. CDR1 and CDR2 from the germline V gene are KGHDR and SFDVKD. This CDR3 is 15 amino acids long. The CDR3 region is CATSDGGQVNTEAFF. The CDR3 DNA reads TGTGCCACCAGTGATGGGGGACAAGTGAACACTGAAGCTTTCTTT.

This clonotype was seen a few times. The J gene is TRBJ2-7, the V gene TRBV15; TRBD1 aligns across 9 bases. The J segment lost 4 bases and the V segment lost 1 base, leaving 8 bases of the junction unmatched. Germline-derived CDR1 and CDR2 are LNHNV and YYDKDF (reference sequence). The CDR3 is 16 residues long. CDR3 loop: CATSRALQGAVYEQYF. DNA of the CDR3: TGTGCCACCAGCAGAGCCTTACAGGGGGCGGTTTACGAGCAGTACTTC.

This clonotype was picked up many times. The V and J genes are TRBV20-1 and TRBJ1-1; D not resolved. CDR1 DFQATT and CDR2 SNEGSKA come from the germline V gene (reference sequence). This CDR3 has 13 amino acids. V dropped 3 bases and J dropped 0 bases, with 8 bases sitting between them. The CDR3 protein is CSASNRLNTEAFF. The CDR3 bases are TGCAGTGCTAGTAACAGATTGAACACTGAAGCTTTCTTT.

With regard to this clonotype: The junction and the germline gene differ at one end; a read error may be behind it. The chain employs TRBV3-1 and TRBJ2-5; 11 nucleotides align to TRBD2. This CDR3 has 17 residues. Germline values: CDR1 LGHDT, CDR2 YNNKEL (reference sequence). CDR3 DNA sequence: TGTGCCAGCAGCCAACCTATTAGCGGGGGGGCTCAAGAGGCCCAGTACTTC. Protein sequence: CASSQPISGGAQEAQYF.

At least ten counts were recorded for this clonotype. This rearrangement joins TRBV20-1 to TRBJ1-1, with D possibly being TRBD1 (5 bases). The CDR3 contains 12 residues. The germline V gene has CDR1 DFQATT and CDR2 SNEGSKA (reference sequence). Trimming removed 5 bases at V and 2 bases at J, with 9 bases between. This chain's CDR3 is CSAWGVNTEAFF. The CDR3 region has the DNA TGCAGTGCTTGGGGGGTTAACACTGAAGCTTTCTTT.

This clonotype was observed a few times. This rearrangement joins TRBV19 to TRBJ1-1, with D uncertain. V was shortened by 3 bases and J by 5 bases, with 10 bases between the two germline ends. Germline CDR1 reads LNHDA; CDR2 reads SQIVND (reference sequence). This CDR3 comprises 13 residues. The CDR3 region has the DNA TGTGCCAGTAGTATCCCTCTGCGTACTGAAGCTTTCTTT. It codes for CASSIPLRTEAFF.

Only one count was recorded for this clonotype. The J gene is TRBJ1-4, the V gene TRBV19; the D is unclear. The germline gives CDR1 LNHDA, CDR2 SQIVND (reference sequence). The CDR3 contains 16 residues. V lost 7 bases to trimming and J lost 0 bases, with 15 bases between them. In DNA form, the CDR3 reads TGTGCCAGTAATGAGTTTACGGGATCAACTAATGAAAAACTGTTTTTT. This gives the protein CASNEFTGSTNEKLFF. The full variable domain, its missing parts supplied by reference TRBV19 and TRBJ1-4, is DGGITQSPKYLFRKEGQNVTLSCEQNLNHDAMYWYRQDPGQGLRLIYYSQIVNDFQKGDIAEGYSVSREKKESFPLTVTSAQKNPTAFYLCASNEFTGSTNEKLFFGSGTQLSVL.

This clonotype was found a few times. J is TRBJ1-2 and V is TRBV6-1, with D possibly TRBD1 on 6 matching bases. The CDR3 covers 13 residues. Trimming stripped 6 bases from V and 7 bases from J, with 15 bases between. The germline gives CDR1 MNHNS, CDR2 SASEGT. The CDR3 DNA reads as TGTGCCAGCAGACAGGGTGGAAGGTTTGGCTACACCTTC. Amino acids: CASRQGGRFGYTF.

This clonotype was recorded at least ten times. The chain combines TRBV20-1 with TRBJ2-3; D possibly corresponds to TRBD1 (6 bases). The germline gives CDR1 DFQATT, CDR2 SNEGSKA (reference sequence). The CDR3 is 14 residues long. V lost 5 bases and J lost 4, with 16 bases in between. The CDR3 DNA follows: TGCAGTGCTTACCCCCAGGGGTTATCAGATACGCAGTATTTT. This codes for CSAYPQGLSDTQYF.

This clonotype was counted at least ten times. The chain links TRBV7-2 to TRBJ1-2, with 9 bases aligning to TRBD1. The germline V gene encodes CDR1 SGHTA and CDR2 FQGNSA. The length of the CDR3 is 13 residues. V shed 7 bases and J 6 bases; nucleotides not matched to a gene: 6. CDR3 in amino acids: CASTQQGANGYTF. The CDR3 DNA sequence: TGTGCCAGCACCCAACAGGGGGCTAATGGCTACACCTTC.

The rearrangement joins TRBV6-1 to TRBJ2-7, with 9 bases lining up with TRBD2. Germline CDR1 and CDR2: MNHNS and SASEGT. Trimming cost V 8 bases and J 1 base; bases outside gene matches: 12. The length of the CDR3 is 16 residues. DNA of the CDR3: TGTGCCAGCGGAGCGAATAGACTAGCGGAATCCTACGAGCAGTACTTC. It specifies CASGANRLAESYEQYF.

In this sample, this clonotype turned up a few times. The rearrangement uses TRBV5-1 and TRBJ1-1; no clear D. Trimming removed 5 bases from V and 6 bases from J, with 20 bases in between. Germline assignment: CDR1 SGHRS and CDR2 YFSETQ. The CDR3 runs to 15 residues. The CDR3 is CASRQTGSRSSEAFF. The DNA of the CDR3 is TGCGCCAGCAGACAAACGGGGAGTAGAAGCTCTGAAGCTTTCTTT.